This T cell receptor beta chain stems from a study of early T cells in non-severe SARS-CoV-2 infection. CDR3 length: 13 residues. The germline V gene encodes CDR1 LNHDA and CDR2 SQIVND (reference sequence). V shed 3 bases and J shed 5 bases, with 11 bases lying between them. Each CDR3 protein gets one entry after TCRdb re-called the 5' RACE reads with MiXCR. This sample has about 25,000 distinct CDR3 sequences, with 4.5% to 7% found just once. The sample holds many counts of this clonotype. The antigen remains undetermined. Notes on the study in general: VDJdb matches were skewed toward anti-spike CD8 T cell responses.

The chain recombines TRBV19 with TRBJ2-7; D gene ambiguous. Sequences were obtained from whole blood. This clonotype was obtained from an adult who was a healthcare worker with PCR-confirmed SARS-CoV-2 infection or an uninfected control (not recorded which). The CDR3 is CASSMVAYHEQYF. For the CDR3, the DNA is TGTGCCAGTAGTATGGTAGCCTACCACGAGCAGTACTTC. Supplemented by reference TRBV19 and TRBJ2-7, the full variable domain reads DGGITQSPKYLFRKEGQNVTLSCEQNLNHDAMYWYRQDPGQGLRLIYYSQIVNDFQKGDIAEGYSVSREKKESFPLTVTSAQKNPTAFYLCASSMVAYHEQYFGPGTRLTVT.